This TCR beta chain was documented in a study of blood T cell repertoires in COVID-19. Across the whole study: Donors in the United States, Italy and Spain gave samples during acute or convalescent COVID-19.

While infection was still active, Seattle patients were enrolled and then followed longitudinally. This CDR3 comprises 12 residues. V was cut by 4 bases and J by 2 bases, with 6 bases left in between. In germline, CDR1 is SGHAT, CDR2 FQNNGV. The method was immunoSEQ multiplex PCR; TCRdb's version includes in-frame clones alone and lacks a portion of them. The table shows some 120,000 clones, with around 90% occurring only once. The receptor's source is a man in his 60s with COVID-19, enrolled during active disease. Sequencing was done on a sample of peripheral blood. V gene TRBV11-2 combines with J gene TRBJ2-7; D is unclear. Here the CDR3 DNA reads TGTGCCAGCAGCTCCGAGACCTACGAGCAGTACTTC. Translation: CASSSETYEQYF. The full variable domain, its missing parts supplied by reference TRBV11-2 and TRBJ2-7, is EAGVAQSPRYKIIEKRQSVAFWCNPISGHATLYWYQQILGQGPKLLIQFQNNGVVDDSQLPKDRFSAERLKGVDSTLKIQPAKLEDSAVYLCASSSETYEQYFGPGTRLTVT.